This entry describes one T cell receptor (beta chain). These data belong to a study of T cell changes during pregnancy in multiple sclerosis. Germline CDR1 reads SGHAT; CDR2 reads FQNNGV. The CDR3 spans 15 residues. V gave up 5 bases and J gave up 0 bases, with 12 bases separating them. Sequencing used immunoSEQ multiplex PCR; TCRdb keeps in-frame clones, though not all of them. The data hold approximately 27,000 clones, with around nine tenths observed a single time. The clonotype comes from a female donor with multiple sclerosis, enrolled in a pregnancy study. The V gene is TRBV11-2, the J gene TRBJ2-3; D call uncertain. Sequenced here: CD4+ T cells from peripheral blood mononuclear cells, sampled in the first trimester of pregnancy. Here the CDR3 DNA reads TGTGCCAGCAGCCCTCAGATGGCTAGCACAGATACGCAGTATTTT. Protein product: CASSPQMASTDTQYF.